The clone carrying this T cell receptor beta chain was detected ten times or more. Its antigen is not known. This entry is derived from a study of T cells in Graves' hyperthyroidism and ophthalmopathy. Broader study findings: Ophthalmopathy prediction by the model preceded onset by a median roughly 6.3 months.

V shed 4 bases, J shed 8 bases, and the junction held 8 bases outside the gene matches. This CDR3 comprises 16 residues. Germline values: CDR1 KGHSH, CDR2 LQKENI. In patients aged 18 to 65, hyperthyroidism was newly diagnosed, with duration under 2 months. Diagnostic decisions used clinical symptoms, serum thyroxine and TRAb, thyroid ultrasound and orbital computed tomography. Extraction of PBMCs used roughly 10 ml of fresh peripheral blood. RNA transcripts were the template for amplifying TCR beta CDR3 regions. Primed by the HTBI set, a first-round RT-PCR was run on the TCR CDR3. TCRdb analysed the multiplex PCR reads with MiXCR anew, one entry per CDR3 protein. Of 350,000 to 450,000 distinct CDR3 sequences listed, 17% are singletons.

This chain joins TRBV18 and TRBJ2-1; 13 nucleotides align to TRBD2. This clonotype originated in a woman in her twenties or thirties with Graves' hyperthyroidism that later progressed to Graves' ophthalmopathy. Sequenced input: blood. CDR3 region: CASSLWTSGSRDEQFF. The CDR3 DNA is TGTGCCAGCTCACTTTGGACTAGCGGGAGCAGGGATGAGCAGTTCTTC. Together with reference TRBV18 and TRBJ2-1, the CDR3 gives the full variable domain: NAGVMQNPRHLVRRRGQEARLRCSPMKGHSHVYWYRQLPEEGLKFMVYLQKENIIDESGMPKERFSAEFPKEGPSILRIQQVVRGDSAAYFCASSLWTSGSRDEQFFGPGTRLTVL.